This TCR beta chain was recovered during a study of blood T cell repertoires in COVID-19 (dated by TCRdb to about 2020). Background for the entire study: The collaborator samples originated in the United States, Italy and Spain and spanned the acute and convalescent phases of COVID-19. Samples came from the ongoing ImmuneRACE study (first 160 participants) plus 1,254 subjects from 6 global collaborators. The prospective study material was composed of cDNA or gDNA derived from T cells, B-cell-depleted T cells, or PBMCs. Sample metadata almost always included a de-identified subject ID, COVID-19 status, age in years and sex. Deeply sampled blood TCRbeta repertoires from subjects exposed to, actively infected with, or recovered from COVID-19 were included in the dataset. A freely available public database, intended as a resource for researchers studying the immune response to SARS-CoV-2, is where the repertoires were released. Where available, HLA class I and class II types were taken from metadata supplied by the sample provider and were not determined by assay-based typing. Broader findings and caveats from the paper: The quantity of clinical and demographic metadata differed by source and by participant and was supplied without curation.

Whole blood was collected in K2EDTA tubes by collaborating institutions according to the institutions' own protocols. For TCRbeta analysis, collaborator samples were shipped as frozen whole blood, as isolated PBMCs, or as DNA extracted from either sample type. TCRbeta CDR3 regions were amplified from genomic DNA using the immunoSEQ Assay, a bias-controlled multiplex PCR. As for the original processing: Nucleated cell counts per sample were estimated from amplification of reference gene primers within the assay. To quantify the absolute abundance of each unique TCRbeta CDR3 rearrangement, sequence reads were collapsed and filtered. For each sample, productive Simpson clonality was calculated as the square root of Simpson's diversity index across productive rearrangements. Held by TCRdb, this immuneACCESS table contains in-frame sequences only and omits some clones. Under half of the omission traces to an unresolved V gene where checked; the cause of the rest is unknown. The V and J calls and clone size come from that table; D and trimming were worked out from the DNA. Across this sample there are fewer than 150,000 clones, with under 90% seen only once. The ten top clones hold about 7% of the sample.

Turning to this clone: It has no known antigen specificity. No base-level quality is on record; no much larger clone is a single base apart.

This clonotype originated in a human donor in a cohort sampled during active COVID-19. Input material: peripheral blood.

The sequence in DNA is TGTGCCTGGAGGATAGCGGGGGGCACAGATACGCAGTATTTT. Its product reads: CAWRIAGGTDTQYF. The rearranged segments are TRBV30 and TRBJ2-3, with 9 bases in between that match TRBD2. Germline trimming amounts to 3 bases on V and 1 base on J, with 2 as the count of junction bases outside the gene matches. CDR1 and CDR2, looked up from the germline V gene (reference sequence), are GTSNPN and SVGIG. The CDR3 starts with the cysteine, ends with the phenylalanine, and has 14 residues. Only CDR3 DNA is held: 42 bases, read in frame from base 1. Reference TRBV30 and TRBJ2-3 genes cover what lies past the CDR3, so the full variable domain is SQTIHQWPATLVQPVGSPLSLECTVEGTSNPNLYWYRQAAGRGLQLLFYSVGIGQISSEVPQNLSASRPQDRQFILSSKKLLLSDSGFYLCAWRIAGGTDTQYFGPGTRLTVL.